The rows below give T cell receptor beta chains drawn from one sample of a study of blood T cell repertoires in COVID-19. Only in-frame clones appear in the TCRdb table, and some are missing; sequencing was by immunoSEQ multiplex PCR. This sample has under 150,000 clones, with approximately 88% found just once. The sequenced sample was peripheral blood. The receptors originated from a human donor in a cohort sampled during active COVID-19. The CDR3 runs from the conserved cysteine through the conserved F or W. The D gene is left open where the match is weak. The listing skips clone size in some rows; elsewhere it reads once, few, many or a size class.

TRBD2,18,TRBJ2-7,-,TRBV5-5,TGTGCCAGCAGCTTGGCCGGAATAGCGGGGGGCCCTGGGTACGAGCAGTACTTC,CASSLAGIAGGPGYEQYF
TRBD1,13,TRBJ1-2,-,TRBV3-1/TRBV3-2,TGTGCCAGCAGCCCGAGGACAGGGGGAGGCTACACCTTC,CASSPRTGGGYTF
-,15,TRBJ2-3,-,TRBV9,TGTGCCAGCAGCGTAATGTGGGGGGGCACAGATACGCAGTATTTT,CASSVMWGGTDTQYF
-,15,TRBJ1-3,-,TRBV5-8,TGTGCCAGCAGCCTCGGACTCCTCTCTGGAAACACCATATATTTT,CASSLGLLSGNTIYF
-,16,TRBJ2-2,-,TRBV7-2,TGTGCCAGCAGCCCTAGGGTGGGGGCGCGGACCGGGGAGCTGTTTTTT,CASSPRVGARTGELFF
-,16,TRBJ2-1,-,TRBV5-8,TGTGCCAGCAGCAAGCGGGACATTACGTCCTACAATGAGCAGTTCTTC,CASSKRDITSYNEQFF
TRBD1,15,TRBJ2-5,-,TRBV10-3,TGTGCCACGGCCCAGGGGACAGGGACGAAGGAGACCCAGTACTTC,CATAQGTGTKETQYF
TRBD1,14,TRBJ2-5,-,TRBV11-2,TGTGCCAGCAGCCACGGGACAGGGGGAGAGACCCAGTACTTC,CASSHGTGGETQYF
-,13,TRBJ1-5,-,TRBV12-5,TGTGCTAGTGGCCCGGGAGGCAATCAGCCCCAGCATTTT,CASGPGGNQPQHF
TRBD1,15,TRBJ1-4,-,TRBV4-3,TGCGCCAGCAGCCTCCCCGGGACAGGGCGGGAAAAACTGTTTTTT,CASSLPGTGREKLFF
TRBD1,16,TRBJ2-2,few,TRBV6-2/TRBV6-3,TGTGCCAGCAGTCGACCGGGACAGGGTTTCGCCGGGGAGCTGTTTTTT,CASSRPGQGFAGELFF
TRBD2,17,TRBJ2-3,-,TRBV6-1,TGTGCCAGCAGTGACCGTGCCGGACTAGCGGTAACAGATACGCAGTATTTT,CASSDRAGLAVTDTQYF
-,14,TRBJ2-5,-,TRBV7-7,TGTGCTAGCAGCTTAGCGGCCAGGGGAGAGACCCAGTACTTC,CASSLAARGETQYF
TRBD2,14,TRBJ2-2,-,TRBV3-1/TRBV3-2,TGTGCCAGCAGCCAAGCTCTAGCGGTCGGGGAGCTGTTTTTT,CASSQALAVGELFF
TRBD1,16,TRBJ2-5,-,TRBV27,TGTGCCAGCAGTATCCTGGGGACAGGGACTCAAGAGACCCAGTACTTC,CASSILGTGTQETQYF
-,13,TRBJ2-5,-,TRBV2,TGTGCCAGCAGCTACACAGTCCAAGAGACCCAGTACTTC,CASSYTVQETQYF
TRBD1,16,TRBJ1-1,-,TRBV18,TGTGCCAGCTCACCATATCCAGGGGGCCAAAACACTGAAGCTTTCTTT,CASSPYPGGQNTEAFF
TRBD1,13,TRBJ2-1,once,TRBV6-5,TGTGCCAGCAGCCTTCAGGGGGTCTATGAGCAGTTCTTC,CASSLQGVYEQFF
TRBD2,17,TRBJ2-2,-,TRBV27,TGTGCCAGCAGTCCTCTAAAACTAGCGGGGGGGCACGGGGAGCTGTTTTTT,CASSPLKLAGGHGELFF
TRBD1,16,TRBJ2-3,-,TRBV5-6,TGTGCCAGCAGCTTGGAGGGGGCATTCAACACAGATACGCAGTATTTT,CASSLEGAFNTDTQYF
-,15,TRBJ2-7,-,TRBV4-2,TGTGCCAGCAGCCAAGTCCCGGACAGAACCTACGAGCAGTACTTC,CASSQVPDRTYEQYF
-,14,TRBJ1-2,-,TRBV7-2,TGTGCCAGCAGCTTAGCGCTGGGCATCGAGGGCTACACCTTC,CASSLALGIEGYTF